These T cell receptor beta chains were read from a single sample in a study of blood T cells in healthy people across ages. TCRdb re-analysed the 5' RACE reads in MiXCR, keeping a single row per CDR3 protein. The data hold 910,000 or so distinct CDR3 sequences, with roughly half observed a single time. Material: blood. These receptors were obtained from a woman in her fifties or sixties in good health. Each CDR3 is given with its conserved first and last residue. The D gene is left open where the match is weak. Not all rows give a size; the values are once, few, many and, for expanded clones, a class.

size: few
J: TRBJ1-6
V: TRBV11-2
D: TRBD1
DNA: TGTGCCAGCAGCTCCGACAGGGGATCACCCCTCCACTTT
CDR3: CASSSDRGSPLHF

size: -
J: TRBJ2-7
V: TRBV10-3
D: -
DNA: TGTGCCATCAGTGAGTCGAGCCACGAGCAGTACTTC
CDR3: CAISESSHEQYF

size: -
J: TRBJ2-1
V: TRBV5-6
D: -
DNA: TGTGCCAGCAGCTGGTCCGGGAATGAGCAGTTCTTC
CDR3: CASSWSGNEQFF

size: -
J: TRBJ2-7
V: TRBV30
D: -
DNA: TGTGCCCGGACCAAACAGGACAGATACGAGCAGTACTTC
CDR3: CARTKQDRYEQYF

size: -
J: TRBJ2-7
V: TRBV7-9
D: -
DNA: TGTGCCAGCAGCACTCAGAACGAGCAGTACTTC
CDR3: CASSTQNEQYF

size: once
J: TRBJ2-7
V: TRBV5-1
D: -
DNA: TGCGCCAGCAGCTTGGCTGGGGGTCGAGGCTCCTACGAGCAGTACTTC
CDR3: CASSLAGGRGSYEQYF

size: -
J: TRBJ2-6
V: TRBV6-1
D: -
DNA: TGTGCCAGCAGTGAAGCTCTCGCAGCTGGGGCCAACGTCCTGACTTTC
CDR3: CASSEALAAGANVLTF

size: -
J: TRBJ2-1
V: TRBV5-1
D: TRBD2
DNA: TGCGCCAGCAGCTTATCGAGCGGGAATTTCGTCGGTGAGCAGTTCTTC
CDR3: CASSLSSGNFVGEQFF

size: -
J: TRBJ2-3
V: TRBV24-1
D: TRBD2
DNA: TGTGCCACCAGTGGAGGGAGGGCCTCTCGGTTTGGCACAGATACGCAGTATTTT
CDR3: CATSGGRASRFGTDTQYF

size: few
J: TRBJ2-5
V: TRBV18
D: -
DNA: TGTGCCAGCTCACCATTAGACCTGGATGAGCAGTACTTC
CDR3: CASSPLDLDEQYF

size: once
J: TRBJ1-5
V: TRBV6-1
D: -
DNA: TGTGCCAGCAGTGATCAGCATAGCAATCAGCCCCAGCATTTT
CDR3: CASSDQHSNQPQHF

size: few
J: TRBJ1-4
V: TRBV12-3/TRBV12-4
D: TRBD1
DNA: TGTGCCAGCAGTTTGGGGGGACAGGCTAATGAAAAACTGTTTTTT
CDR3: CASSLGGQANEKLFF

size: few
J: TRBJ2-5
V: TRBV5-1
D: TRBD2
DNA: TGCGCCAGCAGCTTGGAGCCTAGCGGGGCTCAAGAGACCCAGTACTTC
CDR3: CASSLEPSGAQETQYF

size: many
J: TRBJ2-1
V: TRBV7-2
D: TRBD2
DNA: TGTGCCAGCAGCTTCATTAGCGGGAGTCGGTTCTTC
CDR3: CASSFISGSRFF

size: -
J: TRBJ2-1
V: TRBV5-1
D: TRBD2
DNA: TGCGCCAGCAGCTTGGTCGAGCGGGAGCTCAATGAGCAGTTCTTC
CDR3: CASSLVERELNEQFF

size: few
J: TRBJ1-5
V: TRBV4-1
D: -
DNA: TGCGCCAGCAGCCAAGTTGGCCGGGGGAGGAATCAGCCCCAGCATTTT
CDR3: CASSQVGRGRNQPQHF

size: -
J: TRBJ2-7
V: TRBV18
D: -
DNA: TGTGCCAGCTCACCCGGCGGGCTGGTTCCCTACGAGCAGTACTTC
CDR3: CASSPGGLVPYEQYF

size: -
J: TRBJ2-7
V: TRBV29-1
D: -
DNA: TGCAGCGTTGGCGACAGGACTAACTACGAGCAGTACTTC
CDR3: CSVGDRTNYEQYF

size: -
J: TRBJ2-3
V: TRBV27
D: TRBD2
DNA: TGTGCCAGCAGGACTAGCGGAGGACTACGCACAGATACGCAGTATTTT
CDR3: CASRTSGGLRTDTQYF

size: -
J: TRBJ2-7
V: TRBV7-6
D: TRBD2
DNA: TGTGCCAGCAGCTTCCGGGACTATCAAGTTAGCTCCTACGAGCAGTACTTC
CDR3: CASSFRDYQVSSYEQYF

size: -
J: TRBJ2-2
V: TRBV27
D: -
DNA: TGTGCCAGCAGTGTACTGGGGGTAACCGGGGAGCTGTTTTTT
CDR3: CASSVLGVTGELFF

size: few
J: TRBJ2-3
V: TRBV29-1
D: -
DNA: TGCAGCGAAGGGTCTTACACAGATACGCAGTATTTT
CDR3: CSEGSYTDTQYF

size: -
J: TRBJ2-1
V: TRBV5-1
D: TRBD2
DNA: TGCGCCAGCAGCATGGGACTAGCGGGAGTCAATGAGCAGTTCTTC
CDR3: CASSMGLAGVNEQFF

size: -
J: TRBJ1-5
V: TRBV15
D: -
DNA: TGTGCCACCAGCAGAGAGCAGGGGAAGGGGAGCAATCAGCCCCAGCATTTT
CDR3: CATSREQGKGSNQPQHF

size: few
J: TRBJ2-5
V: TRBV10-3
D: -
DNA: TGTGCCATCAGTGGGTACCAAGAGACCCAGTACTTC
CDR3: CAISGYQETQYF

size: -
J: TRBJ1-5
V: TRBV6-1
D: -
DNA: TGTGCCAGCAGTGAAGTAGGAGCCGGGCAGCCCCAGCATTTT
CDR3: CASSEVGAGQPQHF

size: few
J: TRBJ2-5
V: TRBV10-3
D: -
DNA: TGTGCCATCAGGGACGATAGACAGACGGGGGAGACCCAGTACTTC
CDR3: CAIRDDRQTGETQYF

size: -
J: TRBJ2-7
V: TRBV12-3/TRBV12-4
D: -
DNA: TGTGCCAGCAGTCCCCGGGAGACCCCGTTCTACGAGCAGTACTTC
CDR3: CASSPRETPFYEQYF

size: -
J: TRBJ2-7
V: TRBV29-1
D: TRBD2
DNA: TGCAGCGCCGCCATAGCGGGGAAATCCTACGAGCAGTACTTC
CDR3: CSAAIAGKSYEQYF

size: -
J: TRBJ2-3
V: TRBV6-1
D: -
DNA: TGTGCCAGCAGTGAAGGCCCCTACTTAGGGTCCACAGATACGCAGTATTTT
CDR3: CASSEGPYLGSTDTQYF

size: -
J: TRBJ1-6
V: TRBV28
D: TRBD1
DNA: TGTGCCACCAAGGGGGCCTCTCTCCGGGACAGATATAATTCACCCCTCCACTTT
CDR3: CATKGASLRDRYNSPLHF

size: few
J: TRBJ2-3
V: TRBV28
D: -
DNA: TGTGCCAGTACGAGGGGAGCAGATACGCAGTATTTT
CDR3: CASTRGADTQYF

size: -
J: TRBJ2-4
V: TRBV6-6
D: -
DNA: TGTGCCAGCAGCGGCGGGCTAGCCAAAAACATTCAGTACTTC
CDR3: CASSGGLAKNIQYF

size: -
J: TRBJ2-1
V: TRBV20-1
D: -
DNA: TGCAGTGCTAGAACCGTCTTCAGCGTTTCGTACAATGAGCAGTTCTTC
CDR3: CSARTVFSVSYNEQFF

size: -
J: TRBJ1-5
V: TRBV10-1
D: -
DNA: TGCGCCAGCAGTGGTGGGGGACCCAATCAGCCCCAGCATTTT
CDR3: CASSGGGPNQPQHF

size: -
J: TRBJ2-5
V: TRBV3-1
D: TRBD2
DNA: TGTGCCAGCAGCCAAGGGACTAGCGGGGGCCAAGAGACCCAGTACTTC
CDR3: CASSQGTSGGQETQYF

size: -
J: TRBJ2-3
V: TRBV7-2
D: -
DNA: TGTGCCAGCAGCTTTTCCCCCGGTACGCAGTATTTT
CDR3: CASSFSPGTQYF

size: few
J: TRBJ2-7
V: TRBV14
D: TRBD2
DNA: TGTGCCAGCAGCCAAAGTAGCGGGAGGGCCGCCTACGAGCAGTACTTC
CDR3: CASSQSSGRAAYEQYF